The clone carrying this T cell receptor beta chain has a count of ten or more. Its antigen is unknown. Sequencing was done on patients that had shown CD8+CD57+ cell expansion by flow cytometry. Patients were untreated when blood was sampled. Template material for TCR beta VDJ and CDR3 profiling consisted of genomic DNA. MiXCR was run by TCRdb on the reads, yielding one entry per CDR3 protein. The sample records about 120,000 distinct CDR3 sequences, about 60% being singletons. This entry belongs to a study of CD8+CD57+ T cells in acquired aplastic anemia. Across the whole study: 3 to 3.5 ug was the average amount of DNA from sorted CD4+ and CD8+ cells. Study-level findings and limits: Patients shared about 30 CD8+ CDR3 sequences with controls. Researchers reported that CD8+ Simpson's diversity was not significantly different in patients versus controls.

Germline V gene data show CDR1 as SEHNR and CDR2 as FQNEAQ (reference sequence). Trimming cost V 5 bases and J 8 bases, with 16 bases left between them. CDR3 length: 14 residues. The sample taken for sequencing was sorted CD4+, CD8+, or CD8+CD57+ T cells (not recorded which) from PBMCs. The V gene is TRBV7-9, the J gene TRBJ2-1, with D possibly matching TRBD2 (7 bases). The clonotype was recovered from a human donor with aplastic anemia. The CDR3 bases are TGTGCCAGCAGCCCGACTACGGGGGGCGATGAGCAGTTCTTC. It yields the protein CASSPTTGGDEQFF.